These 18 T cell receptor beta chains originate from one sample sequenced in a study of molecular identifiers for immune sequencing clone quantification. Using its own MiXCR run on the PCR reads, TCRdb lists one record per CDR3 protein. The sample lists about half a million distinct CDR3 sequences, 25% occurring once. The specimen sequenced was naive CD8+ T cells from blood, with Jurkat cell RNA spiked in. Subset noted: FACS-sorted CD8+CD4-CCR7+CD45RA+ naive T cells. The receptors stem from a human donor in good health. Some libraries in this study had Jurkat cell RNA spiked in.

The genes are TRBV13 and TRBJ1-3; 9 positions match TRBD1. The CDR3 totals 16 residues. V shed 4 bases, J shed 2 bases, and the junction held 6 bases outside the gene matches. The germline gives CDR1 PRHDT, CDR2 FYEKMQ (reference sequence). CDR3 sequence (DNA): TGTGCCAGCAGCTCGACAGGGGGTACCCCTGGAAACACCATATATTTT. Protein product: CASSSTGGTPGNTIYF. The variable domain in full, with the rest retrieved from reference TRBV13 and TRBJ1-3, is AAGVIQSPRHLIKEKRETATLKCYPIPRHDTVYWYQQGPGQDPQFLISFYEKMQSDKGSIPDRFSAQQFSDYHSELNMSSLELGDSALYFCASSSTGGTPGNTIYFGEGSWLTVV.

There are a few counts of this clonotype. The chain links TRBV30 to TRBJ2-7, with D perhaps matching TRBD1 or TRBD2 (5 bases each). Germline loops: CDR1 GTSNPN, CDR2 SVGIG (reference sequence). V was shortened by 1 base and J by 2 bases, with 15 bases between the two germline ends. The CDR3 is 15 residues long. The CDR3 nucleotides read TGTGCCTGGAGTGGACACCCGGGACCGACCTACGAGCAGTACTTC. Amino acid sequence: CAWSGHPGPTYEQYF.

This clonotype showed up just a few times. The chain links TRBV7-9 to TRBJ2-7, with 7 bases aligning to TRBD2. Per germline, CDR1 SEHNR and CDR2 FQNEAQ (reference sequence). The CDR3 consists of 15 residues. Trimming at V came to 3 bases and at J to 0 bases, leaving 5 bases not matched to a gene. This CDR3 is CASSFSSGYSYEQYF. The CDR3 DNA reads as TGTGCCAGCAGCTTCTCTAGCGGATACTCCTACGAGCAGTACTTC.

The sample holds many counts of this clonotype. The CDR3 reads CASGLGVLHTEAFF. The DNA for the CDR3 is TGTGCTAGTGGTTTGGGGGTTTTGCACACTGAAGCTTTCTTT. This sequence joins TRBV12-5 and TRBJ1-1; D remains unclear. V gave up 1 base and J gave up 3 bases, with 9 bases separating them. The CDR3 covers 14 residues. Per the germline V gene, CDR1 is LGHNT and CDR2 is FRNRAP. The full variable domain, its missing parts supplied by reference TRBV12-5 and TRBJ1-1, is DARVTQTPRHKVTEMGQEVTMRCQPILGHNTVFWYRQTMMQGLELLAYFRNRAPLDDSGMPKDRFSAEMPDATLATLKIQPSEPRDSAVYFCASGLGVLHTEAFFGQGTRLTVV.

This clonotype has more than one count but fewer than ten. The chain carries TRBV28 and TRBJ1-5; no reliable D call. This CDR3 has 16 amino acids. Germline V CDR1 and CDR2: MDHEN, SYDVKM. V was pared by 3 bases and J by 0 bases, with 12 bases between. The CDR3 DNA follows: TGTGCCAGCAGTTTTGAGACGCTTAATAGCAATCAGCCCCAGCATTTT. It yields the protein CASSFETLNSNQPQHF.

The chain recombines TRBV28 with TRBJ2-7, with D perhaps matching TRBD2 (5 bases). The V end was cut by 3 bases, the J end by 1 base, with 19 bases between. In germline, CDR1 is MDHEN, CDR2 SYDVKM. The CDR3 is 17 residues long. CDR3 amino acids: CASSLTILADVSYEQYF. Here the CDR3 DNA reads TGTGCCAGCAGTTTGACCATCCTAGCAGACGTATCCTACGAGCAGTACTTC. Using reference TRBV28 and TRBJ2-7 for the parts outside the CDR3, the full variable domain is DVKVTQSSRYLVKRTGEKVFLECVQDMDHENMFWYRQDPGLGLRLIYFSYDVKMKEKGDIPEGYSVSREKKERFSLILESASTNQTSMYLCASSLTILADVSYEQYFGPGTRLTVT.

This clonotype was recorded many times. The chain has TRBV7-9 and TRBJ2-3; D is ambiguous. The germline CDR1 and CDR2 sequences are SEHNR and FQNEAQ (reference sequence). The germline V and J ends were trimmed by 5 bases and 0 bases, with 12 bases remaining between them. This CDR3 has 15 residues. DNA of the CDR3: TGTGCCAGCAGCCCAGCTGGCAGAAGCACAGATACGCAGTATTTT. This translates into CASSPAGRSTDTQYF. Supplemented by reference TRBV7-9 and TRBJ2-3, the full variable domain reads DTGVSQNPRHKITKRGQNVTFRCDPISEHNRLYWYRQTLGQGPEFLTYFQNEAQLEKSRLLSDRFSAERPKGSFSTLEIQRTEQGDSAMYLCASSPAGRSTDTQYFGPGTRLTVL.

This chain connects TRBV5-1 to TRBJ1-1, with D possibly matching TRBD1 (5 bases). The CDR3 covers 14 residues. Trimming shortened V by 7 bases and J by 6 bases, and 19 bases separated the two germline ends. Germline values: CDR1 SGHRS, CDR2 YFSETQ. This CDR3 reads CASRPGPDDAEAFF. CDR3 DNA: TGCGCCAGCCGCCCGGGACCGGACGACGCTGAAGCTTTCTTT.

This rearrangement joins TRBV7-9 to TRBJ2-5; 9 bases line up with TRBD2. Per germline, CDR1 SEHNR and CDR2 FQNEAQ (reference sequence). V lost 4 bases, J lost 4 bases, and 22 bases stayed unmatched. CDR3 size: 20 residues. The DNA for the CDR3 is TGTGCCAGCAGCTCCCAGACGGCTAGCGGGAACGAACCGATCCCAGAGACCCAGTACTTC. Translation: CASSSQTASGNEPIPETQYF.

For this clonotype: A much larger clone differs by one base, so this may be a read error. The chain combines TRBV12-3 or TRBV12-4 with TRBJ2-3; D not certain. Trimming pared 7 bases from V and 2 bases from J, leaving 16 bases between. The CDR3 totals 15 residues. Here the CDR3 DNA reads TGTGCCAGCACCCCACTTATGGAGTCCACAGATACGCAGTATTTT. It encodes CASTPLMESTDTQYF.

This chain uses TRBV4-3 with TRBJ2-1, with D unclear. Germline-derived CDR1 and CDR2 are LGHNA and YSLEER. V lost 0 bases and J lost 3, with 12 bases in between. This CDR3 contains 16 residues. CDR3 region: CASSQDSGPFYNEQFF. CDR3 nucleotides: TGCGCCAGCAGCCAAGATTCCGGGCCTTTCTACAATGAGCAGTTCTTC.

This sequence joins TRBV6-6 and TRBJ1-1, with D unclear. The germline V gene has CDR1 MNHNY and CDR2 SVGAGI (reference sequence). This CDR3 is 14 amino acids long. The V end lost 4 bases, the J end lost 1 base, and 10 bases lay between the germline ends. This CDR3 reads CASSSPQENTEAFF. CDR3 sequence (DNA): TGTGCCAGCAGTTCCCCCCAAGAGAACACTGAAGCTTTCTTT.

This clonotype was seen ten or more times. V usage is TRBV12-5 and J usage is TRBJ1-1, with D possibly matching TRBD1 (5 bases). Trimming cost V 6 bases and J 9 bases, with 11 bases left between them. Germline V CDR1 and CDR2: LGHNT, FRNRAP. CDR3 length: 11 amino acids. The CDR3 reads CASGSGTQAFF. The DNA for the CDR3 is TGTGCTAGTGGGAGTGGGACGCAAGCTTTCTTT.

This clonotype was observed at least ten times. The J gene is TRBJ2-4, the V gene TRBV9; D unresolved. V was clipped by 3 bases and J by 0 bases, with 1 base between them. Germline CDR1 and CDR2: SGDLS and YYNGEE. The CDR3 loop spans 12 amino acids. CDR3 bases: TGTGCCAGCAGCGGAGCCAAAAACATTCAGTACTTC. Protein: CASSGAKNIQYF.

V and J are TRBV6-5 and TRBJ2-7; D gene ambiguous. Germline CDR1 is MNHEY and CDR2 is SVGAGI. The CDR3 totals 14 residues. Trimming removed 2 bases at V and 2 bases at J, with 10 bases between. The CDR3 sequence is CASSYGSVTYEQYF. Here the CDR3 DNA reads TGTGCCAGCAGTTACGGGTCAGTTACCTACGAGCAGTACTTC.

The rearrangement joins TRBV2 to TRBJ2-7; no firm D call. The ends were cut back, 2 bases at V and 2 bases at J, with 13 bases in the middle. The CDR3 runs to 15 residues. In germline, CDR1 is SNHLY, CDR2 FYNNEI. The CDR3 loop reads CASSERAADTYEQYF. As DNA, the CDR3 is TGTGCCAGCAGTGAAAGGGCAGCCGATACCTACGAGCAGTACTTC.

V and J are TRBV4-3 and TRBJ2-7; D uncertain. CDR3 length: 14 amino acids. V was cut by 1 base and J by 0 bases, with 7 bases left in between. Germline V lookup: CDR1 LGHNA, CDR2 YSLEER. For the CDR3, the DNA is TGCGCCAGCAGCCAAGTTGCAAGCTCCTACGAGCAGTACTTC. Its protein is CASSQVASSYEQYF.

The sample holds a few counts of this clonotype. The chain joins TRBV4-3 to TRBJ2-7; the match to TRBD2 covers 7 bases. There are 16 residues in the CDR3. Germline values: CDR1 LGHNA, CDR2 YSLEER. The V gene end was trimmed by 1 base and the J gene end by 3 bases; junction bases not matched to a gene: 9. This CDR3 is CASSQGRELRVYEQYF. The CDR3 nucleotides are TGCGCCAGCAGCCAAGGGCGGGAGCTCCGGGTCTACGAGCAGTACTTC.